This T cell receptor (beta chain) was identified during a study of blood T cell repertoires in COVID-19. Turning to the study itself: The cDNA or gDNA used as material had been derived from T cells, B-cell-depleted T cells, or PBMCs.

Method: immunoSEQ multiplex PCR; TCRdb's copy keeps in-frame clones and lacks some. Altogether under 450,000 clones are present, 81% being singletons, with the ten largest covering approximately 1%. The V end was cut by 2 bases, the J end by 3 bases, with 16 bases between. Germline lookup yields CDR1 MNHNY and CDR2 SVGAGI (reference sequence). This CDR3 comprises 16 residues. Material: peripheral blood. J is TRBJ1-2 and V is TRBV6-6; D might be TRBD1 (6 bases). The origin of this receptor is a human donor with acute or convalescent COVID-19. The donor label of this sample is uncertain. The CDR3 protein is CASSYPGQPKDYGYTF. For the CDR3, the DNA is TGTGCCAGCAGTTACCCCGGACAGCCGAAGGACTATGGCTACACCTTC.